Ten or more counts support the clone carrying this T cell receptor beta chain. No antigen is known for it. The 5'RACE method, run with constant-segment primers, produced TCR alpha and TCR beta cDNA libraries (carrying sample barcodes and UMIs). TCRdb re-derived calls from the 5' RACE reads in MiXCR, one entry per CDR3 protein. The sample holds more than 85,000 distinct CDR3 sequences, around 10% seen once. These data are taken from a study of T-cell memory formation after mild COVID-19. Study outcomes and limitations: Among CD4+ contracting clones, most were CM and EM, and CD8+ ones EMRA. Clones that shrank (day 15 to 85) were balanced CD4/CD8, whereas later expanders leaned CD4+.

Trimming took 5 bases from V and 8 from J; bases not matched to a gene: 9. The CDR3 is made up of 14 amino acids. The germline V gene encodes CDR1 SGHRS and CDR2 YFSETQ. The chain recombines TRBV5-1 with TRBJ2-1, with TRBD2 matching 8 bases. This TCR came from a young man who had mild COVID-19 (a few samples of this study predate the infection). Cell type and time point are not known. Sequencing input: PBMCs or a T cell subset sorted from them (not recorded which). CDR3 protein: CASSPGTRMYEQFF. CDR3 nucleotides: TGCGCCAGCAGTCCCGGGACTAGGATGTATGAGCAGTTCTTC.